A selection of T cell receptor beta chains follows, all from one sample in a study of blood T cell repertoires in COVID-19. Produced via immunoSEQ multiplex PCR; TCRdb's table is partial and in-frame only. This table has around 150,000 clones, around nine tenths appearing once. Material for sequencing was peripheral blood. These receptors all stem from a human donor in a cohort sampled during active COVID-19. The CDR3 runs from the conserved cysteine through the conserved F or W. The D gene is left open where the match is weak. Size is stated for part of the rows, as once, few or many counts, or as a class when the clone is expanded.

CDR3: CASSLTGTEAFF; DNA: TGTGCCAGCAGCCTGACAGGGACCGAAGCTTTCTTT; D: TRBD1; J: TRBJ1-1; V: TRBV7-9; size: few
CDR3: CASSHRQALNTEAFF; DNA: TGTGCCAGCAGCCACAGACAGGCCTTAAACACTGAAGCTTTCTTT; D: NA; J: TRBJ1-1; V: TRBV3-1/TRBV3-2; size: NA
CDR3: CASGGPRGDTQYF; DNA: TGTGCCAGCGGGGGACCCAGGGGAGATACGCAGTATTTT; D: NA; J: TRBJ2-3; V: TRBV2; size: NA
CDR3: CASSRTPRGLGSVPLTDTQYF; DNA: TGTGCCAGCAGCCGGACCCCTCGGGGATTGGGTAGCGTCCCTCTGACAGATACGCAGTATTTT; D: NA; J: TRBJ2-3; V: TRBV3-1/TRBV3-2; size: NA
CDR3: CASSPRGNTEAFF; DNA: TGTGCCAGCAGTCCCAGGGGGAACACTGAAGCTTTCTTT; D: NA; J: TRBJ1-1; V: TRBV12-3/TRBV12-4; size: NA
CDR3: CASSTRDRLEAFF; DNA: TGTGCCAGCAGCACCCGGGACAGACTCGAAGCTTTTTTT; D: TRBD1; J: TRBJ1-1; V: TRBV7-2; size: once
CDR3: CASSLDRYEQYF; DNA: TGTGCCAGCAGTTTAGACAGGTACGAGCAGTACTTC; D: NA; J: TRBJ2-7; V: TRBV12-3/TRBV12-4; size: NA
CDR3: CASSAGTVRDTEAFF; DNA: TGTGCCAGCAGCGCCGGGACAGTTAGGGACACTGAAGCTTTCTTT; D: TRBD1; J: TRBJ1-1; V: TRBV5-4; size: NA
CDR3: CASSPPAGITTQYF; DNA: TGTGCCAGCAGCCCCCCTGCGGGCATTACTACGCAGTATTTT; D: NA; J: TRBJ2-3; V: TRBV6-5; size: NA
CDR3: CASSNPGQIFRGYTF; DNA: TGTGCCAGCAGCAATCCGGGACAGATCTTTCGTGGCTACACCTTC; D: TRBD1; J: TRBJ1-2; V: TRBV5-4; size: NA
CDR3: CASSLVYEQYF; DNA: TGTGCCAGCAGCTTAGTATACGAGCAGTACTTC; D: NA; J: TRBJ2-7; V: TRBV7-2; size: NA
CDR3: CASSLGTGIASPLHF; DNA: TGTGCCAGCAGCTTAGGGACAGGGATTGCCTCACCCCTCCACTTT; D: TRBD1; J: TRBJ1-6; V: TRBV7-2; size: NA
CDR3: CASSSGGQLTSSGNTIYF; DNA: TGCGCCAGCAGCTCCGGGGGGCAGCTCACTAGCTCTGGAAACACCATATATTTT; D: NA; J: TRBJ1-3; V: TRBV5-1; size: NA
CDR3: CASSYSPDTDTQYF; DNA: TGTGCCAGCAGTTACTCGCCAGATACAGATACGCAGTATTTT; D: NA; J: TRBJ2-3; V: TRBV6-2/TRBV6-3; size: NA
CDR3: CSVGDRPNEKLFF; DNA: TGCAGCGTTGGGGACAGGCCGAATGAAAAACTGTTTTTT; D: TRBD1; J: TRBJ1-4; V: TRBV29-1; size: NA
CDR3: CASSLVAGGTYGYTF; DNA: TGCGCCAGCAGCTTGGTGGCAGGGGGGACCTATGGCTACACCTTC; D: TRBD1; J: TRBJ1-2; V: TRBV5-1; size: NA
CDR3: CASSARAGGIQYF; DNA: TGTGCCAGCAGCGCCCGGGCCGGGGGGATTCAGTACTTC; D: TRBD2; J: TRBJ2-4; V: TRBV9; size: NA
CDR3: CASSLRYSYEQYF; DNA: TGTGCCAGCAGTTTACGGTATAGCTACGAGCAGTACTTC; D: NA; J: TRBJ2-7; V: TRBV27; size: few
CDR3: CASSSRDSLFF; DNA: TGTGCCAGCAGCTCCCGGGACAGCCTGTTTTTT; D: TRBD1; J: TRBJ1-4; V: TRBV3-1/TRBV3-2; size: NA
CDR3: CASSRNREPQETQYF; DNA: TGTGCCAGTAGTAGAAACAGGGAGCCCCAAGAGACCCAGTACTTC; D: NA; J: TRBJ2-5; V: TRBV19; size: NA
CDR3: CASSPAGETQYF; DNA: TGTGCCAGCAGCCCAGCGGGAGAGACCCAGTACTTC; D: NA; J: TRBJ2-5; V: TRBV7-9; size: NA
CDR3: CASSYSALAVGTGGRSPLHF; DNA: TGTGCCAGCAGTTACTCGGCCCTGGCAGTTGGGACAGGGGGAAGGTCACCCCTCCACTTT; D: TRBD1; J: TRBJ1-6; V: TRBV6-7; size: NA
CDR3: CASTDRAATEAFF; DNA: TGTGCCAGCACTGACAGGGCAGCCACTGAAGCTTTCTTT; D: TRBD1; J: TRBJ1-1; V: TRBV28; size: NA
CDR3: CASSFRPDPRGPQHF; DNA: TGTGCCAGCAGTTTCCGACCGGACCCCCGGGGTCCCCAGCATTTT; D: NA; J: TRBJ1-5; V: TRBV27; size: NA
CDR3: CAWSGLAGDNTGELFF; DNA: TGTGCCTGGAGCGGACTAGCGGGGGACAACACCGGGGAGCTGTTTTTT; D: TRBD2; J: TRBJ2-2; V: TRBV30; size: few
CDR3: CAWAPDRTYEQYF; DNA: TGTGCCTGGGCCCCGGACAGAACCTACGAGCAGTACTTC; D: NA; J: TRBJ2-7; V: TRBV30; size: NA
CDR3: CAWSGDSEETQYF; DNA: TGTGCCTGGAGTGGCGACAGTGAAGAGACCCAGTACTTC; D: NA; J: TRBJ2-5; V: TRBV30; size: NA
CDR3: CASRPGTGSYEQYF; DNA: TGCGCCAGCAGGCCCGGGACAGGGTCCTACGAGCAGTACTTC; D: TRBD1; J: TRBJ2-7; V: TRBV5-1; size: few
CDR3: CASSLRANYGYTF; DNA: TGTGCCAGCAGCTTACGAGCTAACTATGGCTACACCTTC; D: NA; J: TRBJ1-2; V: TRBV7-2; size: few
CDR3: CASSILRHLSSNQPQHF; DNA: TGTGCCAGTAGTATCCTCAGGCACTTGAGTAGCAATCAGCCCCAGCATTTT; D: NA; J: TRBJ1-5; V: TRBV19; size: NA
CDR3: CASSLEDRSNQPQHF; DNA: TGTGCCAGCAGCTTAGAGGACAGGTCGAATCAGCCCCAGCATTTT; D: TRBD1; J: TRBJ1-5; V: TRBV7-8; size: NA
CDR3: CASSLEAYEQYF; DNA: TGTGCCAGCAGCTTAGAAGCTTACGAGCAGTACTTC; D: NA; J: TRBJ2-7; V: TRBV11-3; size: NA
CDR3: CASSNRNSYEQYF; DNA: TGTGCCAGCAGTAACAGGAACTCCTACGAGCAGTACTTC; D: NA; J: TRBJ2-7; V: TRBV27; size: NA
CDR3: CASSLTGLKYEQYF; DNA: TGTGCCAGCAGTTTAACAGGGTTAAAGTACGAGCAGTACTTC; D: NA; J: TRBJ2-7; V: TRBV27; size: once
CDR3: CASSPHRGSYNEQFF; DNA: TGCGCCAGCAGCCCCCACAGGGGATCCTACAATGAGCAGTTCTTC; D: TRBD1; J: TRBJ2-1; V: TRBV5-1; size: once
CDR3: CASSFLPLAEGLSEQYF; DNA: TGTGCCAGCAGCTTTCTTCCCCTGGCGGAGGGCTTAAGCGAGCAGTACTTC; D: NA; J: TRBJ2-7; V: TRBV7-9; size: NA
CDR3: CAIKPGQSDGYTF; DNA: TGTGCCATCAAACCGGGACAGAGCGATGGCTACACCTTC; D: TRBD1; J: TRBJ1-2; V: TRBV10-3; size: NA
CDR3: CASSHLVGHPFGETQYF; DNA: TGTGCCAGCAGCCATCTCGTCGGACATCCATTCGGAGAGACCCAGTACTTC; D: NA; J: TRBJ2-5; V: TRBV3-1/TRBV3-2; size: NA
CDR3: CASSSGQGGNSNQPQHF; DNA: TGTGCCAGCAGTTCCGGACAGGGAGGGAATAGCAATCAGCCCCAGCATTTT; D: TRBD1; J: TRBJ1-5; V: TRBV28; size: NA
CDR3: CASSFGEGHLNTEAFF; DNA: TGCGCCAGCAGCTTTGGGGAAGGACACTTGAACACTGAAGCTTTCTTT; D: NA; J: TRBJ1-1; V: TRBV5-1; size: NA
CDR3: CASRKRVWRTGGENTEAFF; DNA: TGTGCCAGCAGGAAGAGGGTGTGGAGGACAGGGGGCGAAAACACTGAAGCTTTCTTT; D: NA; J: TRBJ1-1; V: TRBV21-1; size: NA
CDR3: CASRPGGDHEQFF; DNA: TGTGCCAGCAGGCCGGGCGGGGACCATGAGCAGTTCTTC; D: NA; J: TRBJ2-1; V: TRBV11-2; size: few
CDR3: CASSLEWGTGGQETQYF; DNA: TGCGCCAGCAGCTTGGAATGGGGGACAGGGGGCCAAGAGACCCAGTACTTC; D: TRBD1; J: TRBJ2-5; V: TRBV5-1; size: NA
CDR3: CASSLALADYEQYF; DNA: TGTGCCAGCAGTTTAGCACTAGCGGACTACGAGCAGTACTTC; D: TRBD2; J: TRBJ2-7; V: TRBV28; size: NA
CDR3: CASSLGQGSNQPQHF; DNA: TGTGCCAGCAGCTTAGGGCAGGGTAGCAATCAGCCCCAGCATTTT; D: NA; J: TRBJ1-5; V: TRBV7-2; size: NA
CDR3: CASSSRQEIYGYTF; DNA: TGTGCCAGTAGTAGCCGACAGGAGATCTATGGCTACACCTTC; D: NA; J: TRBJ1-2; V: TRBV19; size: NA
CDR3: CASSLAGGAARETQYF; DNA: TGTGCCAGCAGCTTAGCTGGAGGGGCCGCCAGAGAGACCCAGTACTTC; D: NA; J: TRBJ2-5; V: TRBV7-2; size: NA
CDR3: CASSFEGGAEAFF; DNA: TGTGCCAGCAGCTTCGAAGGGGGGGCTGAAGCTTTCTTT; D: NA; J: TRBJ1-1; V: TRBV5-5; size: once
CDR3: CASSQGGGGNQPQHF; DNA: TGTGCCAGCAGCCAAGGAGGGGGCGGCAATCAGCCCCAGCATTTT; D: TRBD1; J: TRBJ1-5; V: TRBV3-1/TRBV3-2; size: NA
CDR3: CATGADLDEQFF; DNA: TGTGCCACCGGCGCGGACTTGGATGAGCAGTTCTTC; D: NA; J: TRBJ2-1; V: TRBV10-3; size: NA
CDR3: CASSWRGSSYEQYF; DNA: TGTGCCAGCAGCTGGCGGGGTAGCTCCTACGAGCAGTACTTC; D: NA; J: TRBJ2-7; V: TRBV5-6; size: NA
CDR3: CASSFGGSYEQYF; DNA: TGTGCCAGCAGCTTTGGGGGGAGTTACGAGCAGTACTTC; D: NA; J: TRBJ2-7; V: TRBV7-9; size: few
CDR3: CATSRLAGPTDTQYF; DNA: TGTGCCACCTCTAGACTAGCGGGGCCCACAGATACGCAGTATTTT; D: TRBD2; J: TRBJ2-3; V: TRBV24-1; size: NA
CDR3: CASSQDGLAASTDTQYF; DNA: TGTGCCAGCAGCCAAGATGGCCTAGCTGCTAGCACAGATACGCAGTATTTT; D: NA; J: TRBJ2-3; V: TRBV14; size: NA